The rows below give T cell receptor beta chains drawn from one sample of a study of shared T cell receptors in the human thymus. Profiling relied on immunoSEQ multiplex PCR, and the TCRdb table lists in-frame clones only, not all of them. The sample yields over 450,000 clones, 78% seen once. These data were likewise used in another study, on human thymus T cells.

Sequenced input: thymocytes. The receptors here all came from a boy younger than two with a congenital heart defect. CDR3s include the opening cysteine and the closing phenylalanine or tryptophan. Each record gives: D gene, clone size, V gene, J gene, CDR3 DNA, CDR3 protein. A D gene is named only where the DNA matches it firmly. The size entry is marked missing in some rows and otherwise reads once, few, many or a size class.

>.|.|TRBV6-5|TRBJ2-5
TGTGCCAGCAGTCTACTCGGGTCTCCGGGGGAGACCCAGTACTTC
CASSLLGSPGETQYF
>TRBD1|.|TRBV7-9|TRBJ2-2
TGTGCCAGCAGCTTAGGAAGACAGGGGCCCGGGGAGCTGTTTTTT
CASSLGRQGPGELFF
>TRBD2|.|TRBV29-1|TRBJ2-7
TGCAGCGTGACGGGACTAGTCGGCGAGCAGTACTTC
CSVTGLVGEQYF
>TRBD1|few|TRBV4-3|TRBJ1-1
TGCGCCAGCAGCCTTGGACAGGGACGGAACACTGAAGCTTTCTTT
CASSLGQGRNTEAFF
>TRBD1|.|TRBV10-3|TRBJ1-3
TGTGCCATGGGTACAGGGACAGCGGAGGACACCATATATTTT
CAMGTGTAEDTIYF
>TRBD2|.|TRBV6-4|TRBJ2-1
TGTGCCAGCGCGTCTAGCGGGGATTCACTACGTAGGAATGAGCAGTTCTTC
CASASSGDSLRRNEQFF
>.|.|TRBV2|TRBJ2-7
TGTGCCAGCAGTGAGTCTAGGTACGAGCAGTACTTC
CASSESRYEQYF
>TRBD2|.|TRBV11-2|TRBJ2-7
TGTGCCAGCAGCTTAAGGGGACTAGCGGGAGTCGAGCAGTACTTC
CASSLRGLAGVEQYF
>.|.|TRBV15|TRBJ1-1
TGTGCCACCAGCAGAGATATAAGAGGGCGGGACACTGAAGCTTTCTTT
CATSRDIRGRDTEAFF
>.|.|TRBV20-1|TRBJ2-7
TGCAGTGCCGCGAGAGGCTACGAGCAGTACTTC
CSAARGYEQYF
>.|.|TRBV11-2|TRBJ2-2
TGTGCCAGCAGCCACTTTGGACTCTCACACGGGGAGCTGTTTTTT
CASSHFGLSHGELFF
>.|.|TRBV11-2|TRBJ2-5
TGTGCCAGCAGCTTAGCTTCCGTGTCCCAAGAGACCCAGTACTTC
CASSLASVSQETQYF
>TRBD2|.|TRBV7-8|TRBJ2-7
TGTGCCAGCAGCTTAGTGGGGACTAGAGGTAACGAGCAGTACTTC
CASSLVGTRGNEQYF
>TRBD2|.|TRBV4-3|TRBJ2-5
TGCGCCAGCAGCCAAGTAGCAAGGGCGGGAGAGGTGGAGACCCAGTACTTC
CASSQVARAGEVETQYF
>TRBD1|few|TRBV4-3|TRBJ2-1
TGCGCCAGCAGCCAAGATAAGAGGACAGGGGTCTACAATGAGCAGTTCTTC
CASSQDKRTGVYNEQFF
>.|.|TRBV2|TRBJ2-3
TGTGCCAGCAGTGAAGCAGCCCGCCCTAAGTCGACAGATACGCAGTATTTT
CASSEAARPKSTDTQYF
>.|.|TRBV5-4|TRBJ2-7
TGTGCCAGCAGCTCAAAGGGGCTTGAAGAGCAGTACTTC
CASSSKGLEEQYF
>.|.|TRBV9|TRBJ2-1
TGTGCCAGCAGCGTCAACCCCGACCGGGATCTTTCCTACAATGAGCAGTTCTTC
CASSVNPDRDLSYNEQFF
>.|.|TRBV12-5|TRBJ1-1
TGTGCTAGTGGTAACGGTACCCACAGGGATCCCACTGAAGCTTTCTTT
CASGNGTHRDPTEAFF
>TRBD1|once|TRBV7-2|TRBJ1-5
TGTGCCAGCAGCTTAGTTTTCGGGACAGGGGAAGGTCAGCCCCAGCATTTT
CASSLVFGTGEGQPQHF
>TRBD1|few|TRBV4-1|TRBJ1-1
TGCGCCAGCAGCCAGGTCGACAGGGGGTACACTGAAGCTTTCTTT
CASSQVDRGYTEAFF
>.|once|TRBV27|TRBJ2-1
TGTGCCAGCAGTTTTCGCGGGACAGAGACTCGAGGGGCCTACAATGAGCAGTTCTTC
CASSFRGTETRGAYNEQFF
>.|.|TRBV4-3|TRBJ2-7
TGCGCCAGCAGCCATTCAAAGGGGGGGACCACCTACGAGCAGTACTTC
CASSHSKGGTTYEQYF
>TRBD1|.|TRBV5-1|TRBJ2-5
TGCGCCAGCAGCTGCCTCCAGGGGGAAAAGACCCAGTACTTC
CASSCLQGEKTQYF
>TRBD1|few|TRBV7-3|TRBJ2-7
TGTGCCAGCAGCCCCCGAGGACAGGAGGTCGACGAGCAGTACTTC
CASSPRGQEVDEQYF
>TRBD1|.|TRBV29-1|TRBJ1-1
TGCAGCGTTGAAGATCCCCACAGGGGGGACACTGAAGCTTTCTTT
CSVEDPHRGDTEAFF
>TRBD1|.|TRBV6-5|TRBJ1-2
TGTGCCAGCAGGGACTCGCCAGGGGGTCATGGCTACACCTTC
CASRDSPGGHGYTF
>TRBD2|.|TRBV6-5|TRBJ2-5
TGTGCCAGCAGTTTACTAGCGGGACCCCAAGAGACCCAGTACTTC
CASSLLAGPQETQYF
>TRBD2|.|TRBV18|TRBJ2-1
TGTGCCAGCTCACGAAGACTAGCGTGTAATGAGCAGTTCTTC
CASSRRLACNEQFF
>TRBD2|.|TRBV30|TRBJ2-2
TGTGCCTGGAGCACTTCGGGACTAGCGGAGGTCCCTCCGATCACCGGGGAGCTGTTTTTT
CAWSTSGLAEVPPITGELFF
>TRBD1|.|TRBV2|TRBJ1-2
TGTGCCAGCAGCCTCCTTCGGGAGGGGGCAGGCTATGGCTACACCTTC
CASSLLREGAGYGYTF
>.|.|TRBV21-1|TRBJ1-5
TGTGCCAGCAGCAAACAGGGGCGCAATCAGCCCCAGCATTTT
CASSKQGRNQPQHF
>TRBD2|.|TRBV5-4|TRBJ2-1
TGTGCCAGCAGCCCCGGACTAGCAGACTACAATGAGCAGTTCTTC
CASSPGLADYNEQFF
>.|.|TRBV4-2|TRBJ1-5
TGTGCCAGCAGCCATAAGACAGGACGGCAGCCCCAGCATTTT
CASSHKTGRQPQHF
>TRBD2|.|TRBV11-3|TRBJ2-3
TGTGCCAGCAGCCAACGGACTAGCGGGAGGGCTCCGGGTACAGATACGCAGTATTTT
CASSQRTSGRAPGTDTQYF
>.|.|TRBV27|TRBJ1-2
TGTGCCAGCAGTCCCAGGGGTGGAGGCTACACCTTC
CASSPRGGGYTF
>TRBD2|.|TRBV9|TRBJ2-5
TGTGCCAGCAGCCTGGGACTAGCGGAAGAGACCCAGTACTTC
CASSLGLAEETQYF
>.|.|TRBV6-5|TRBJ1-4
TGTGCCAGCAGCCTCTTCGAGGGTGAAAATGAAAAACTGTTTTTT
CASSLFEGENEKLFF